What follows are 22 T cell receptor beta chains derived from one specimen sequenced in a study of blood T cell repertoires in COVID-19. The assay was immunoSEQ multiplex PCR, and TCRdb's table has in-frame clones only and misses some. Of under 250,000 clones in the sample, about 80% were seen once. The sequencing input was peripheral blood. These receptors originate from a woman between 55 and 75 years old with acute or convalescent COVID-19.

The chain joins TRBV10-3 to TRBJ1-4; TRBD1 matches at 7 bases. The junction had 6 bases not matched to a gene; V was cut back by 2 bases and J by 6 bases. Germline CDR1 and CDR2: ENHRY and SYGVKD. The CDR3 consists of 15 residues. CDR3 region: CAISETQGQYEKLFF. For the CDR3, the DNA is TGTGCCATCAGTGAGACACAGGGGCAATATGAAAAACTGTTTTTT.

This sequence joins TRBV6-2 or TRBV6-3 and TRBJ1-2; a possible D gene is TRBD1 (6 bases). CDR3 size: 16 residues. Germline loops: CDR1 MNHEY, CDR2 SVGEGT. V lost 2 bases and J 0 bases, leaving 13 bases between the germline ends. CDR3 sequence (DNA): TGTGCCAGCAGTTACGTCCCGGGACAAACTAACTATGGCTACACCTTC. This translates into CASSYVPGQTNYGYTF.

This chain connects TRBV7-9 to TRBJ2-5; D perhaps matches TRBD1 (6 bases). This CDR3 spans 18 amino acids. The germline V gene encodes CDR1 SEHNR and CDR2 FQNEAQ (reference sequence). The V and J ends lost 5 bases and 5 bases respectively, with 27 bases between them. The CDR3 DNA reads as TGTGCCAGCAGCCAGGGGAAAGACCCGCAGGGCCGAAGGGAGACCCAGTACTTC. Its translation: CASSQGKDPQGRRETQYF.

The V call is TRBV28, the J call TRBJ1-5; no reliable D call. This CDR3 has 17 residues. Germline V CDR1 and CDR2: MDHEN, SYDVKM. Trimming removed 2 bases at V and 1 base at J, with 15 bases between. Here the CDR3 reads CASSLVRAGWSNQPQHF. The DNA for the CDR3 is TGTGCCAGCAGTTTAGTTCGGGCGGGTTGGAGCAATCAGCCCCAGCATTTT.

The rearrangement links TRBV7-2 to TRBJ2-3; no clear D. V lost 5 bases to trimming and J lost 2 bases, with 11 bases between them. The CDR3 sequence is 14 residues long. Germline V gene lookup returns CDR1 SGHTA and CDR2 FQGNSA. The CDR3 DNA follows: TGTGCCAGCAGCCCCTCTAGATCCACAGATACGCAGTATTTT. Residues: CASSPSRSTDTQYF. Filled out from reference TRBV7-2 and TRBJ2-3, the complete variable domain reads GAGVSQSPSNKVTEKGKDVELRCDPISGHTALYWYRQSLGQGLEFLIYFQGNSAPDKSGLPSDRFSAERTGGSVSTLTIQRTQQEDSAVYLCASSPSRSTDTQYFGPGTRLTVL.

The chain joins TRBV9 to TRBJ2-5, with 9 nucleotides matching TRBD2. CDR3 length equals 15 residues. V lost 6 bases, J lost 4 bases, and 10 bases stayed unmatched. Germline loops: CDR1 SGDLS, CDR2 YYNGEE. In DNA, the CDR3 is TGTGCCAGCACCACCTGGCGGGGGGGTTTAGAGACCCAGTACTTC. It is translated as CASTTWRGGLETQYF.

This chain connects TRBV6-2 or TRBV6-3 to TRBJ1-1; D remains ambiguous. The length of the CDR3 is 13 residues. Germline CDR1 MNHEY, CDR2 SVGEGT. Trimming stripped 2 bases from V and 0 bases from J, with 4 bases between. Written as DNA, the CDR3 is TGTGCCAGCAGTTACGTCTTGAACACTGAAGCTTTCTTT. It is translated as CASSYVLNTEAFF.

The CDR3: CASRRTQGAYEQYF. The CDR3 DNA reads as TGTGCCAGCAGACGCACTCAGGGGGCCTACGAGCAGTACTTC. The chain is built from TRBV7-2 and TRBJ2-7; TRBD1 matches 7 bases. The germline CDR1 and CDR2 sequences are SGHTA and FQGNSA. V was clipped by 6 bases and J by 2 bases; unmatched bases: 7. The CDR3 is 14 amino acids.

This clone was seen once. This rearrangement joins TRBV28 to TRBJ1-2; D remains ambiguous. Germline V gene lookup returns CDR1 MDHEN and CDR2 SYDVKM. The CDR3 runs 12 residues. V gave up 6 bases and J gave up 5 bases, with 10 bases separating them. The CDR3 DNA is TGTGCCAGCAGCAAAGACATTTATGGCTACACCTTC. Its protein is CASSKDIYGYTF.

The V call is TRBV5-1, the J call TRBJ1-4, with TRBD1 identical over 9 bases. This CDR3 region has 15 residues. Germline assignment: CDR1 SGHRS and CDR2 YFSETQ. Losses at the gene ends were 4 bases for V and 8 bases for J; bases not matched to a gene: 9. The CDR3 loop reads CASSPTGTGLEKLFF. The CDR3 region has the DNA TGCGCCAGCAGCCCTACCGGGACAGGGCTCGAAAAACTGTTTTTT. Using reference TRBV5-1 and TRBJ1-4 for the parts outside the CDR3, the full variable domain is KAGVTQTPRYLIKTRGQQVTLSCSPISGHRSVSWYQQTPGQGLQFLFEYFSETQRNKGNFPGRFSGRQFSNSRSEMNVSTLELGDSALYLCASSPTGTGLEKLFFGSGTQLSVL.

CDR3 bases: TGTGCCAGCAGAAGGGACAGATACTCTGGAAACACCATATATTTT. This gives the protein CASRRDRYSGNTIYF. The rearrangement links TRBV2 to TRBJ1-3; 7 bases line up with TRBD1. The length of the CDR3 is 15 residues. Germline V CDR1 and CDR2: SNHLY, FYNNEI. Trimming cost V 6 bases and J 0 bases; bases outside gene matches: 5.

V usage is TRBV7-9 and J usage is TRBJ1-4; D is perhaps TRBD1 (6 bases). The germline CDR1 and CDR2 sequences are SEHNR and FQNEAQ (reference sequence). This CDR3 is 14 amino acids long. Trimming cost V 1 base and J 8 bases, with 11 bases left between them. The CDR3 loop is CASSLVGAGEKLFF. In DNA, the CDR3 is TGTGCCAGCAGCTTAGTGGGGGCCGGCGAAAAACTGTTTTTT.

The chain is built from TRBV4-2 and TRBJ1-1, with a possible D match to TRBD1 (5 bases). V lost 1 base to trimming and J lost 3 bases, with 12 bases between them. This CDR3 spans 15 amino acids. The germline V gene has CDR1 LGHNA and CDR2 YNFKEQ. The CDR3 DNA reads as TGTGCCAGCAGCCAAGGAGACGCGGGGGACACTGAAGCTTTCTTT. Translation gives CASSQGDAGDTEAFF.

The chain has TRBV19 and TRBJ1-1; 9 positions match TRBD1. Germline CDR1 and CDR2: LNHDA and SQIVND (reference sequence). This CDR3 has 14 amino acids. The junction had 2 bases not matched to a gene; V was cut back by 1 base and J by 5 bases. CDR3 nucleotide sequence: TGTGCCAGTAGTATAGGGGGACAGGGAACTGAAGCTTTCTTT. Protein sequence: CASSIGGQGTEAFF.

The chain has TRBV19 and TRBJ1-4, with D uncertain. Per germline, CDR1 LNHDA and CDR2 SQIVND (reference sequence). The CDR3 has 13 amino acids. V was clipped by 3 bases and J by 4 bases, with 6 bases between them. The CDR3: CASSMRYNEKLFF. CDR3 nucleotides: TGTGCCAGTAGTATGCGTTATAATGAAAAACTGTTTTTT.

This rearrangement joins TRBV6-1 to TRBJ2-7; possibly TRBD1 for D (6 bases). The germline gives CDR1 MNHNS, CDR2 SASEGT. This CDR3 region has 20 residues. The V gene lost 1 base and the J gene lost 6 bases, with 31 bases spanning the gap. CDR3 amino acids: CASSEDRDTKSPASNREQYF. DNA of the CDR3: TGTGCCAGCAGTGAAGATCGGGACACAAAGTCCCCAGCTTCAAACCGCGAGCAGTACTTC.

V is TRBV28 and J is TRBJ2-5; D might be TRBD2 (5 bases). This CDR3 has 15 amino acids. Germline V CDR1 and CDR2: MDHEN, SYDVKM. Deletions cut 1 base from V and 5 bases from J, with 14 bases between. This chain's CDR3 is CASSLLGSSKETQYF. Here the CDR3 DNA reads TGTGCCAGCAGTTTATTGGGTTCTAGCAAGGAGACCCAGTACTTC.

V is TRBV6-1 and J is TRBJ2-3, with 7 positions matching TRBD1. With 3 bases clipped from V and 4 bases from J, the junction kept 1 base outside the gene matches. This CDR3 region has 13 residues. The germline V gene encodes CDR1 MNHNS and CDR2 SASEGT. CDR3: CASSETGPDTQYF. The CDR3 DNA is TGTGCCAGCAGTGAGACAGGGCCAGATACGCAGTATTTT.

As regards this clone: At the DNA level, this CDR3 is encoded by other sequences in the same sample as well. The chain employs TRBV12-3 or TRBV12-4 and TRBJ1-5; possibly TRBD1 for D (5 bases). The CDR3 runs to 13 residues. The V end was cut by 3 bases, the J end by 4 bases, with 7 bases between. DNA for the CDR3: TGTGCCAGCAGTTTGGGGCCGAATCAGCCCCAGCATTTT. Protein product: CASSLGPNQPQHF.

The genes are TRBV5-4 and TRBJ1-2; a possible D gene is TRBD1 (6 bases). This CDR3 is 13 amino acids long. Trimming removed 1 base from V and 12 bases from J, with 16 bases in between. Germline V gene sequence: CDR1 SGHNT, CDR2 YYREEE (reference sequence). The chain's CDR3 is CASSLNSGDGNTF. The CDR3 region has the DNA TGTGCCAGCAGCTTGAATTCAGGGGACGGAAACACCTTC.

J is TRBJ1-2 and V is TRBV7-2; D may be TRBD1 (6 bases). Germline values: CDR1 SGHTA, CDR2 FQGNSA. Trimming left V 3 bases short and J 3 bases short, with 14 bases between. This CDR3 is built from 15 residues. CDR3 sequence: CASSLWGRIDYGYTF. The CDR3 DNA is TGTGCCAGCAGCTTGTGGGGGCGTATAGACTATGGCTACACCTTC.

This rearrangement joins TRBV18 to TRBJ1-6; the match to TRBD1 covers 9 bases. Germline assignment: CDR1 KGHSH and CDR2 LQKENI. The CDR3 contains 15 residues. The J segment lost 8 bases and the V segment lost 8 bases, leaving 10 bases of the junction unmatched. In DNA form, the CDR3 reads TGTGCCAGCCGACGGGGCGGGACAGGGTATTCACCCCTCCACTTT. It yields the protein CASRRGGTGYSPLHF.